The 4 T cell receptor beta chains given below trace back to one sample, sequenced in a study of blood T cells in healthy people across ages. PCR was performed a second time for about 6 to 11 cycles using a sample-barcoded 5' primer and a J-beta primer mix. Using its own MiXCR run on the 5' RACE reads, TCRdb lists one record per CDR3 protein. The table includes roughly 2 million distinct CDR3 sequences, just under 50% detected once. The source material was blood. Receptor source: a woman in her thirties or forties in good health.

The rearrangement links TRBV4-3 to TRBJ1-2, with TRBD1 matching over 9 bases. The CDR3 runs to 16 residues. Germline CDR1 is LGHNA and CDR2 is YSLEER. V trimming: 0 bases; J trimming: 8 bases; junction bases outside the gene matches: 10. CDR3 region: CASSQERGNRGRGYTF. CDR3 DNA: TGCGCCAGCAGCCAAGAGAGGGGAAACAGGGGGCGCGGCTACACCTTC.

In this sample, this clonotype turned up a few times. The chain recombines TRBV29-1 with TRBJ2-7, with a tentative D call TRBD2 (5 bases). The CDR3 extends over 14 amino acids. V was pared by 6 bases and J by 3 bases, with 18 bases between. In germline, CDR1 is SQVTM, CDR2 ANQGSEA. The DNA for the CDR3 is TGCAGCGTCGGAAAGAGAGGACGGGACTACGAGCAGTACTTC. It translates to CSVGKRGRDYEQYF.

The genes are TRBV7-3 and TRBJ2-1; TRBD2 agrees at 7 bases. The CDR3 loop spans 15 amino acids. V trimming: 6 bases; J trimming: 2 bases; junction bases outside the gene matches: 7. The V gene's germline CDR1 is SGHTA and CDR2 FQGTGA. The CDR3 is CASRNGGGTYNEQFF. The DNA of the CDR3 is TGTGCCAGCAGGAATGGGGGGGGGACCTACAATGAGCAGTTCTTC. The full variable domain, rest sourced from reference TRBV7-3 and TRBJ2-1, is GAGVSQTPSNKVTEKGKYVELRCDPISGHTALYWYRQSLGQGPEFLIYFQGTGAADDSGLPNDRFFAVRPEGSVSTLKIQRTERGDSAVYLCASRNGGGTYNEQFFGPGTRLTVL.

This clonotype was seen a handful of times. The chain couples TRBV4-3 to TRBJ2-4, with TRBD2 matching 12 bases. Germline loops: CDR1 LGHNA, CDR2 YSLEER. J lost 8 bases, V lost 0 bases, and 5 bases had no gene match. The CDR3 is made up of 16 amino acids. The CDR3 here is CASSQEPSGGADIQYF. CDR3 sequence (DNA): TGCGCCAGCAGCCAAGAGCCTAGCGGGGGGGCGGACATTCAGTACTTC.